The subject of this entry is one T cell receptor (beta chain). The CDR3 totals 14 residues. Trimming left V 0 bases short and J 5 bases short, with 11 bases between. The germline V gene encodes CDR1 SGHRS and CDR2 YFSETQ. The sample belongs to a study of blood T cell repertoires in COVID-19. Study information: The samples span acute and convalescent COVID-19 from the United States, Italy and Spain. PBMCs, B-cell-depleted T cells, or T cells were the source of the cDNA or gDNA that made up the material.

In the original workflow: By means of reference gene primer amplification, nucleated cell counts were estimated. Clones were sequenced by immunoSEQ multiplex PCR, and TCRdb holds only the in-frame ones, with some missing. V and J calls and clone size are as listed in that table; D and trimming were resolved from the DNA. The sample lists approximately 30,000 clones, 91% occurring once. This chain links TRBV5-1 with TRBJ2-5; a possible D gene is TRBD1 (5 bases). The material sequenced was peripheral blood. This receptor was obtained from a human donor with active COVID-19. The donor label of this sample is uncertain. CDR3 loop: CASSLESGSETQYF. CDR3 DNA sequence: TGCGCCAGCAGCTTGGAGTCAGGGTCGGAGACCCAGTACTTC.